This is a list of T cell receptor beta chains from one sample in a study of CD4 T cells in relation to SARS-CoV-2 and coronaviruses. Produced via immunoSEQ multiplex PCR; TCRdb's table is partial and in-frame only. The table has about 26,000 clones, around 67% seen once. No cognate antigen is known for these TCRs. The sample was CD4+ T cells from PBMCs, cultured in vitro. Receptors were obtained from a human donor in good health. Each CDR3 is given with its conserved first and last residue. The order of the fields is CDR3 DNA, CDR3 protein, clone size, J gene, V gene, D gene. The D gene is left open where the match is weak. Only part of the rows carry a size: once, few, many, or a class if the clone is expanded.

TGTGCCAGTAGTATTGATCGGCAGAACTACAATGAGCAGTTCTTC CASSIDRQNYNEQFF . TRBJ2-1 TRBV19 .
TGTGCCAGCAGGAGGACAGGGGGGAACAATGAGCAGTTCTTC CASRRTGGNNEQFF . TRBJ2-1 TRBV2 TRBD1
TGTGCCAGCAGTCGACGACTGGACGATCAGCCCCAGCATTTT CASSRRLDDQPQHF few TRBJ1-5 TRBV6-2/TRBV6-3 .
TGTGCCAGTAGTCTCGAAAATAGCAATCAGCCCCAGCATTTT CASSLENSNQPQHF few TRBJ1-5 TRBV19 .
TGCGCCAGCAGCTGGGAAGAGACCCAGTACTTC CASSWEETQYF . TRBJ2-5 TRBV5-1 .
TGTGCCAGCAGCGTTAGCGGGGGGGCCTTCAATGAGCAGTTCTTC CASSVSGGAFNEQFF few TRBJ2-1 TRBV9 TRBD2
TGTGCCAGCAGCCGATCGCAGCGGTTGCCGGAGTACCCCCAGTACTTC CASSRSQRLPEYPQYF . TRBJ2-5 TRBV7-8 .
TGTGCCATCAGTGAGTCCTGGACAAGATCCTACGAGCAGTACTTC CAISESWTRSYEQYF . TRBJ2-7 TRBV10-3 .
TGTGCCAGTAGTAATCGACTAGCGGGAGCCACAGATACGCAGTATTTT CASSNRLAGATDTQYF . TRBJ2-3 TRBV19 TRBD2
TGTGCCAGCTCACCACGGCTAGCGGGAGGGACAGATACGCAGTATTTT CASSPRLAGGTDTQYF . TRBJ2-3 TRBV18 TRBD2
TGTGCCAGCAGCCCCGCGGGGGGCACCATATATTTT CASSPAGGTIYF . TRBJ1-3 TRBV7-9 .
TGTGCCAGCAGCTCAGGAGGAGGATATGGCTACACCTTC CASSSGGGYGYTF . TRBJ1-2 TRBV7-9 .
TGTGCCAGCACTAGACTAGCGGGGGAAAACATTCAGTACTTC CASTRLAGENIQYF . TRBJ2-4 TRBV6-5 TRBD2
TGTGCCAGCAGTTCTAAACGACAGAGCACCGGGGAGCTGTTTTTT CASSSKRQSTGELFF few TRBJ2-2 TRBV7-2 .
TGTGCCAGCAGCGCCATGGGGGCTCAAGAGACCCAGTACTTC CASSAMGAQETQYF once TRBJ2-5 TRBV7-3 .
TGCGCCAGCAGCCAAGGGGCAGGGTATACGCGTGGCTACACCTTC CASSQGAGYTRGYTF . TRBJ1-2 TRBV4-3 .
TGTGCCAGCAGCATCTCCTCCGGGCCCAGAGAGACCCAGTACTTC CASSISSGPRETQYF . TRBJ2-5 TRBV7-2 .
TGTGCCAGCAGCGGGTCCAGGGGGCGCGATGAGACCCAGTACTTC CASSGSRGRDETQYF . TRBJ2-5 TRBV5-4 TRBD1
TGTGCCAGCAGCCAAGATAGGGCTAACTATGGCTACACCTTC CASSQDRANYGYTF . TRBJ1-2 TRBV4-2 .
TGTGCCAGCTCAGCTGAGGCAGGGGGCCGAACTGAAGCTTTCTTT CASSAEAGGRTEAFF . TRBJ1-1 TRBV18 TRBD1
TGTGCCAGCAGCTTAAACTACCCAGATACGCAGTATTTT CASSLNYPDTQYF . TRBJ2-3 TRBV7-3 .
TGCGCCAGCAGCTTGTTACAGGGGGCAGGTGAGCAGTACTTC CASSLLQGAGEQYF . TRBJ2-7 TRBV5-1 TRBD1
TGTGCCAGCACCCCCTCAGCGGCAGATACGCAGTATTTT CASTPSAADTQYF . TRBJ2-3 TRBV7-2 .
TGTGCCAGTAGTATAAACAAGAACACCGGGGAGCTGTTTTTT CASSINKNTGELFF few TRBJ2-2 TRBV19 .
TGCGCCAGCAGCTTGGAAGGCTTTAACTATGGCTACACCTTC CASSLEGFNYGYTF . TRBJ1-2 TRBV5-1 .
TGTGCCAGCAGTTACAGTTACGCGGCCCAGCCCCAGCATTTT CASSYSYAAQPQHF . TRBJ1-5 TRBV6-2/TRBV6-3 .
TGTGCCAGCAGCGCCTCAAAGAACACCGGGGAGCTGTTTTTT CASSASKNTGELFF . TRBJ2-2 TRBV9 .
TGTGCCAGTCGGACGGGACTCCTGAACACCGGGGAGCTGTTTTTT CASRTGLLNTGELFF . TRBJ2-2 TRBV6-5 .